These T cell receptor beta chains were read from a single sample in a study of tumor-infiltrating lymphocytes in primary liver carcinoma. In TCRdb, the multiplex PCR reads were re-called with MiXCR into one record per CDR3 protein. Here the sample spans roughly 100,000 distinct CDR3 sequences, about 70% being singletons. The sequencing input was liver tumor tissue from sampling region 2. The origin of the receptors is a woman aged 55-75 years with primary liver carcinoma and hepatitis B virus infection. CDR3s leave out the opening cysteine and the closing phenylalanine or tryptophan.

cdr3_length j_call v_call cdr3_aa
12 TRBJ1-1 TRBV7-9 ASRYRGMNTEAF
15 TRBJ1-1 TRBV6-5 ASSSSIGRRVNTGAF
15 TRBJ2-1 TRBV11-3 ASNSRGARNMGNEQF
12 TRBJ2-6 TRBV28 ASSRASGADVLT
11 TRBJ1-1 TRBV29-1 NARTGGHTEAF
11 TRBJ2-5 TRBV24-1 ATRTGDQETQY
13 TRBJ2-1 TRBV7-2 ASSLSAGAGYEQF
14 TRBJ1-4 TRBV12-3/TRBV12-4 ARSSGRYGTGEKLF
12 TRBJ1-2 TRBV2 ASSVDSIFYGYT
10 TRBJ1-2 TRBV5-4 ASSLDINGYT
11 TRBJ1-1 TRBV11-2 ASSLGVDWEAF
12 TRBJ2-7 TRBV29-1 CVVILGLDYEQY
14 TRBJ2-2 TRBV11-2 VSSLRLACDAGGLF
14 TRBJ2-3 TRBV29-1 SVHGSAAGGRGTQY
16 TRBJ2-1 TRBV14 VSSHPVGGVGLYNEQF
12 TRBJ2-1 TRBV19 ASSIRGLYNEQF
12 TRBJ2-1 TRBV11-2 ASTLIPTGNERF